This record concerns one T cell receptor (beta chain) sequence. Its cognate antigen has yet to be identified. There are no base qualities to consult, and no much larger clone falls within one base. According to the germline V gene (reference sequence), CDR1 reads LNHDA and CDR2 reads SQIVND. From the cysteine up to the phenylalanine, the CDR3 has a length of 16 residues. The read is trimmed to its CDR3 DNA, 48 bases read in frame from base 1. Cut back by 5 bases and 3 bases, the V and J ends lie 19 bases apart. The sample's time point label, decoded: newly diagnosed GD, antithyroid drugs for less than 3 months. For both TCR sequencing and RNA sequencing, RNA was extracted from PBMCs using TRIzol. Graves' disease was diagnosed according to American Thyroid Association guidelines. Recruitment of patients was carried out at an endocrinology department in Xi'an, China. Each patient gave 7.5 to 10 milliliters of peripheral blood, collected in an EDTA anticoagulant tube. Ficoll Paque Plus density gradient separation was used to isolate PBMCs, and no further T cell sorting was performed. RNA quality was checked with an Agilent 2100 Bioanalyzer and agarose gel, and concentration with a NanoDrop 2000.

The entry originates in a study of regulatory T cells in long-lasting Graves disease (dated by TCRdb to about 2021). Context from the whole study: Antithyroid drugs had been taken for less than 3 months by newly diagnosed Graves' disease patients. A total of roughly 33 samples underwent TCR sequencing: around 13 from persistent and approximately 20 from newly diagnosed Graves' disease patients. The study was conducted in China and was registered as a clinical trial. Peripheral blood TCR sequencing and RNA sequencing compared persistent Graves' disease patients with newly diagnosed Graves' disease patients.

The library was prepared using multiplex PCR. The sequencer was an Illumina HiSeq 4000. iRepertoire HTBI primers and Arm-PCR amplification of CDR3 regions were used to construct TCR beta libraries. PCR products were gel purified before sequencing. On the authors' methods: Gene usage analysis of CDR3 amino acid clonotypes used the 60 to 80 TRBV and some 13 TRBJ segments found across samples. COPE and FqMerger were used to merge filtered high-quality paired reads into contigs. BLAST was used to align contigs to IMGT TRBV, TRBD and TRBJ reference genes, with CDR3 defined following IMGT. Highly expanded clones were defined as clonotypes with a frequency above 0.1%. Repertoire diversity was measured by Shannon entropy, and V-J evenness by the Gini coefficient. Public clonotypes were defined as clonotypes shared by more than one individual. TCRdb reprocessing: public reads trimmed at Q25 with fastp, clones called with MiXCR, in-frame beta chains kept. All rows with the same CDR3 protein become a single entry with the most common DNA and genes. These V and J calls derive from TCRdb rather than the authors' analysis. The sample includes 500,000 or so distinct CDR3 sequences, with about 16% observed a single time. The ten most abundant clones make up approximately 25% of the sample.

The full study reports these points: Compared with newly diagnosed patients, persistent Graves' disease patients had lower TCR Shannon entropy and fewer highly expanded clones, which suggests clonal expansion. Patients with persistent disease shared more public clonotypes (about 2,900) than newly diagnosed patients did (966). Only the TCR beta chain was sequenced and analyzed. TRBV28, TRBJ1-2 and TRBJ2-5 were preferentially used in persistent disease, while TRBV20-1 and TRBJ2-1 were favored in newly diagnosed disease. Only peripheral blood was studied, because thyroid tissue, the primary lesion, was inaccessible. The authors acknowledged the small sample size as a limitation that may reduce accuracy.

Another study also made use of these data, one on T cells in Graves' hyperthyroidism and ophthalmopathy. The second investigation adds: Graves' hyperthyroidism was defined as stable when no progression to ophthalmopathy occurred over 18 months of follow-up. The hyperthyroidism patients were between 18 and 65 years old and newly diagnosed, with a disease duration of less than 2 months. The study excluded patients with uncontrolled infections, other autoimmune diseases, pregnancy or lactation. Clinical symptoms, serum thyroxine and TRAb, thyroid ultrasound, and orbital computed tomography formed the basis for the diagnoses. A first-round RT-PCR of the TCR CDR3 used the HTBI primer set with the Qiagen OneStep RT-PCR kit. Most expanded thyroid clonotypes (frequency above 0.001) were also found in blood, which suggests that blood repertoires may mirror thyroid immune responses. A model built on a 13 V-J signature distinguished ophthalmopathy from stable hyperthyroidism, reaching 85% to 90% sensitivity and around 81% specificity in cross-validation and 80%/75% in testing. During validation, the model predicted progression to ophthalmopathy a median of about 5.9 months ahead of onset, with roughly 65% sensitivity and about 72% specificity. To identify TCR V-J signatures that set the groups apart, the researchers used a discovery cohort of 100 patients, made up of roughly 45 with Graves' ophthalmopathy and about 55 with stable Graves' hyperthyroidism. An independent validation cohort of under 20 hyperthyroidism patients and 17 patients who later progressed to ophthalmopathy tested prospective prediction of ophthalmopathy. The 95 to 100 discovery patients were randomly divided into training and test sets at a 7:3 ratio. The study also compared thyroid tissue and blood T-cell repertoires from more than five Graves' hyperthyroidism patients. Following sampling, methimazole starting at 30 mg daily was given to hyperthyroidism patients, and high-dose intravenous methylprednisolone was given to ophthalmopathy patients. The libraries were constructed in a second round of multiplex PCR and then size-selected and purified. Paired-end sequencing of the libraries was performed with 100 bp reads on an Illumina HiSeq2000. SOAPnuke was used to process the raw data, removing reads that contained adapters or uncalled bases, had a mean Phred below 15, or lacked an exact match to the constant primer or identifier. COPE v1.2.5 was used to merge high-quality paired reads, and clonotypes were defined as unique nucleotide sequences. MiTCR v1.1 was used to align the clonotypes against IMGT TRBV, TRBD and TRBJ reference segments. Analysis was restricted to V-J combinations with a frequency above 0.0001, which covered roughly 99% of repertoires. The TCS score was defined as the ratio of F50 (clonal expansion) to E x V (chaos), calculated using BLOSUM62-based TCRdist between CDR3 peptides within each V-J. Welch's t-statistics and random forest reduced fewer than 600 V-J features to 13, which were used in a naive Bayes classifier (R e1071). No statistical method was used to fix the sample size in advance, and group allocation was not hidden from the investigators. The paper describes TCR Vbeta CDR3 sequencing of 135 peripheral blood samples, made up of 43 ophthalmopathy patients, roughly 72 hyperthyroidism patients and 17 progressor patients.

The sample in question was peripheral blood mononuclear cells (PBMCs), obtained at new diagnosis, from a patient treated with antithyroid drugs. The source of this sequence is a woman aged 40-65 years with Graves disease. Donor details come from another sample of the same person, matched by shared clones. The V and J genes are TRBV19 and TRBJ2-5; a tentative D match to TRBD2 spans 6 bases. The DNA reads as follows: TGTGCCAGTAGTCTACTGGGGCCTAGCGCTGAAGAGACCCAGTACTTC. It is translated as CASSLLGPSAEETQYF.